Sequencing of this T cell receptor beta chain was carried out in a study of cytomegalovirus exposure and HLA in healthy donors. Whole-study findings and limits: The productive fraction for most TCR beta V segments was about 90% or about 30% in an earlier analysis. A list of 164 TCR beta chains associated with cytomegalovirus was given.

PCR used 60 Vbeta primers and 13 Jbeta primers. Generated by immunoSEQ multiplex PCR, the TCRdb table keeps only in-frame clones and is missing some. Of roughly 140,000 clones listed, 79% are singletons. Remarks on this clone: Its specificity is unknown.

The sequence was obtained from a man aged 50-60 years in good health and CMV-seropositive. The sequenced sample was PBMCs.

Written as DNA, the CDR3 is TGCGCCAGCAGCTTGGCCCCACCCTCCAGCGGGAGTTTCCACGAGCAGTACTTC. Amino acid sequence: CASSLAPPSSGSFHEQYF. This chain uses TRBV5-1 with TRBJ2-7; 8 bases are shared with TRBD2. Germline loops: CDR1 SGHRS, CDR2 YFSETQ. This CDR3 has 18 amino acids. The V gene end was trimmed by 0 bases and the J gene end by 5 bases; junction bases not matched to a gene: 16.